This TCR beta chain appears in the sequencing data of a study of OX40 agonist ivuxolimab in advanced cancers. Study-wide findings and caveats: Low normalized clonal expansion also occurred in some nonresponding patients.

The sample holds a few counts of this clone. Its antigen is currently unknown. Generated by immunoSEQ multiplex PCR, the TCRdb table keeps only in-frame clones and is missing some. This sample has about 46,000 clones, with 89% found just once. This sequence was found in an adult with an advanced solid tumor such as melanoma, head and neck, liver or kidney cancer. The sample was CD4+ or CD8+ T cells sorted from blood, taken in a trial of the OX40 agonist ivuxolimab.

CDR3 nucleotide sequence: TGTGCCAGCAGCGGACCAATAGCGGGCCAGCAGTTCTTC. Translation: CASSGPIAGQQFF. The chain carries TRBV9 and TRBJ2-1; TRBD2 agrees at 7 bases. Germline loops: CDR1 SGDLS, CDR2 YYNGEE. V shed 3 bases and J 11 bases; nucleotides not matched to a gene: 8. The CDR3 covers 13 residues.